This TCR beta chain was retrieved from a study of blood T cell repertoires in COVID-19 (dated by TCRdb to about 2020). About the investigation overall: Samples covering the acute and convalescent phases of COVID-19 were provided by collaborators in the United States, Italy and Spain. The sample metadata nearly always contained a de-identified subject ID, COVID-19 status, age in years and sex. Where available, HLA class I and class II types were taken from metadata supplied by the sample provider and were not determined by assay-based typing. The repertoires were made available in a free public database intended to serve as a resource for research on the immune response to SARS-CoV-2. The prospective study material was composed of cDNA or gDNA derived from T cells, B-cell-depleted T cells, or PBMCs. The samples were drawn from two sources: the first 160 participants of the ongoing ImmuneRACE study, and some 1,300 subjects contributed by 6 global collaborators. Subjects who had been exposed to COVID-19, were actively infected with it, or had recovered from it provided the deeply sampled blood TCRbeta repertoires that made up the dataset.

Ends trimmed: V by 5 bases, J by 2 bases; bases unmatched to a gene: 18. The CDR3 covers 19 residues, taking in both the cysteine and the phenylalanine. Only the CDR3 portion is preserved as DNA: 57 bases, with reading frame beginning at the first base. CDR1 and CDR2 were assigned from the germline V gene as MDHEN and SYDVKM. As to this clone: Its cognate antigen has yet to be identified. No base quality values were provided; no much bigger clone lies one nucleotide off.

Results and caveats for the whole study, not just this receptor: Clinical and demographic metadata were provided uncurated, with the amount varying by source and participant.

The immunoSEQ Assay, a bias-controlled multiplex PCR, was used to amplify TCRbeta CDR3 regions from genomic DNA. Per the original workflow: The number of nucleated cells in each sample was estimated by amplification of reference gene primers within the assay. To quantify the absolute abundance of each unique TCRbeta CDR3 rearrangement, sequence reads were collapsed and filtered. For each sample, productive Simpson clonality was calculated as the square root of Simpson's diversity index across productive rearrangements. This is the immuneACCESS table as TCRdb keeps it, with only in-frame sequences that have V and J called. A part of the clones is gone; compared with another copy, unresolved V genes explain less than half, and the rest is unexplained. The DNA was the basis for D and trimming; V, J and clone size are from that table. This sample gives some 320,000 clones in total; 87% of them show up just once. Of the sample, about 5.2% falls within the top ten clones.

In the prospective study, participants were about 18 to 95 years old, resided in approximately 22 geographic areas of the United States, and were enrolled through a virtual design. Cohort assignment in the prospective study relied on participant-reported clinical history from a screening survey and a study questionnaire. For ImmuneRACE Cohort 3, a participant was defined as recovered based on two consecutive negative NP/OP PCR tests, clearance by a healthcare professional, or resolution of symptoms. In the prospective study, whole blood, serum and a nasopharyngeal or oropharyngeal swab were collected from each participant by mobile phlebotomists. Over a roughly two-month period, participants in the prospective study had the option of providing additional blood draws and questionnaires. Before DNA extraction, blood samples from the prospective study were shipped at room temperature or frozen.

The sequenced material came from PBMCs or T cells enriched from blood (not recorded which). The chain employs TRBV28 and TRBJ2-1; TRBD1 agrees with 7 junctional bases. The clonotype comes from a woman under 40 who had recovered from COVID-19. The CDR3 is CASSPTTGSYGMTYNEQFF. DNA sequence: TGTGCCAGCAGTCCAACGACAGGGAGCTATGGGATGACCTACAATGAGCAGTTCTTC.